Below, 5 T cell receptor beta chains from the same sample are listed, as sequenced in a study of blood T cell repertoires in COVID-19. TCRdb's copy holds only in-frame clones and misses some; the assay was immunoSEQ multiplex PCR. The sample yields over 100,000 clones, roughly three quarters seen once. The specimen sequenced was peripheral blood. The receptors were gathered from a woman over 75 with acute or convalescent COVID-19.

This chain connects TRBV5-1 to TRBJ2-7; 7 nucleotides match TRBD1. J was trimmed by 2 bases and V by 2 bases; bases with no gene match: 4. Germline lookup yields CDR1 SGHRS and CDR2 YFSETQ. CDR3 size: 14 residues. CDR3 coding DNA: TGCGCCAGCAGCTTCTCCGGGACAGCCTACGAGCAGTACTTC. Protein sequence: CASSFSGTAYEQYF.

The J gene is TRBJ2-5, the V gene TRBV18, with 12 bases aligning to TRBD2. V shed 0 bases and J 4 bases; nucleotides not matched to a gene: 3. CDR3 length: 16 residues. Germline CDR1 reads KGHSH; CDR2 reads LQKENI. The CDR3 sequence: CASSPPTSGRRETQYF. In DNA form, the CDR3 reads TGTGCCAGCTCACCACCGACTAGCGGGAGACGAGAGACCCAGTACTTC.

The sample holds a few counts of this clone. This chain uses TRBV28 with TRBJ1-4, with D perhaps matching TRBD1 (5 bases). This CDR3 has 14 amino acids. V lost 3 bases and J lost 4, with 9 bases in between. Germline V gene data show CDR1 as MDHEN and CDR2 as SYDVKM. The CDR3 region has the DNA TGTGCCAGCAGTTTCGGACAACTTAATGAAAAACTGTTTTTT. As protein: CASSFGQLNEKLFF.

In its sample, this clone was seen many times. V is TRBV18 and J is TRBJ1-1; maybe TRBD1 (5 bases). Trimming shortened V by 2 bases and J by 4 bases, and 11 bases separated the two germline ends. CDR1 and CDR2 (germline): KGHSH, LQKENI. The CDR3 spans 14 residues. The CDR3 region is CASSPGQGGTEAFF. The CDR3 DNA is TGTGCCAGCTCACCAGGCCAGGGTGGCACTGAAGCTTTCTTT.

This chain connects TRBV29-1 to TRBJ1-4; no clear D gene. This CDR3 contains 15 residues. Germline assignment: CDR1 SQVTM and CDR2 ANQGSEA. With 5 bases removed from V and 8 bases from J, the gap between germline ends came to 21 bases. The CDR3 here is CSVSSGRGGNEKLFF. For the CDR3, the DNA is TGCAGCGTTTCGTCGGGTCGGGGAGGTAACGAAAAACTGTTTTTT.